The source of this TCR beta chain is a study of OX40 agonist ivuxolimab in advanced cancers. TCRdb keeps only in-frame clones here, not all; method: immunoSEQ multiplex PCR. The sample lists just over 90,000 clones, roughly 89% occurring once. CDR3 length: 15 amino acids. In germline, CDR1 is MDHEN, CDR2 SYDVKM. V lost 6 bases and J lost 7, with 18 bases in between. The sequence was obtained from an adult with an advanced solid tumor such as melanoma, head and neck, liver or kidney cancer. Sequences were derived from CD4+ or CD8+ T cells sorted from blood, sampled in a trial of the OX40 agonist ivuxolimab. The chain recombines TRBV28 with TRBJ2-2; no reliable D call. The CDR3 DNA reads TGTGCCAGCAGCCCCCCTCTCGGATCCCGCGGGGAGCTGTTTTTT. The encoded protein is CASSPPLGSRGELFF.